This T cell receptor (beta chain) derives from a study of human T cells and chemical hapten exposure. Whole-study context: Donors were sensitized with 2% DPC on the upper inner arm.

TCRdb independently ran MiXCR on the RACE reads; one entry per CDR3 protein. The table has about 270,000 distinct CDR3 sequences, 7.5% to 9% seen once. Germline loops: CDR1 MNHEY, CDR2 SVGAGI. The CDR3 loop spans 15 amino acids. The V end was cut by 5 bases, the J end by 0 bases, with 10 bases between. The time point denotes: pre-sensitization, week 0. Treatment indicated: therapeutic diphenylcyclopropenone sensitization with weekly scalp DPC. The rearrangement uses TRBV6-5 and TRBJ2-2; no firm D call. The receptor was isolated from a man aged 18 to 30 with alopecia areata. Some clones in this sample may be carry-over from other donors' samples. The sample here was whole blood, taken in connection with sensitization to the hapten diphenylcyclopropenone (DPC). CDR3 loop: CASSRGSTNTGELFF. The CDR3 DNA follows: TGTGCCAGCAGTCGCGGATCGACGAACACCGGGGAGCTGTTTTTT.